The 21 T cell receptor beta chains listed next were all sequenced from one sample in a study of control samples from healthy donors and cancer patients. The table came from immunoSEQ multiplex PCR; TCRdb's copy has only in-frame clones and leaves some out. The data hold over 25,000 clones, with 70% to 90% observed a single time. The sample was formalin-fixed, paraffin-embedded tissue. The receptors were gathered from a female donor with melanoma.

This chain connects TRBV6-5 to TRBJ2-1; 9 bases map to TRBD1. The CDR3 runs to 14 residues. J lost 4 bases, V lost 9 bases, and 7 bases had no gene match. From germline, CDR1 is MNHEY and CDR2 SVGAGI. In nucleotides, the CDR3 is TGTGCCAGTACTGGGGGACAGGGATACAATGAGCAGTTCTTC. It codes for CASTGGQGYNEQFF.

This rearrangement joins TRBV5-1 to TRBJ1-1; D is ambiguous. Germline lookup yields CDR1 SGHRS and CDR2 YFSETQ. Trimming took 4 bases from V and 1 from J, leaving 11 bases between them. CDR3 length: 14 residues. For the CDR3, the DNA is TGCGCCAGCAGCCCTCGTTTGGGGAACACTGAAGCTTTCTTT. Translation gives CASSPRLGNTEAFF.

This clone was detected once. One end of the junction varies from germline; a read error may be responsible. Other DNA sequences in the sample encode the same CDR3. This chain joins TRBV29-1 and TRBJ1-1; 9 bases align to TRBD1. CDR3 size: 10 residues. Germline V gene sequence: CDR1 SQVTM, CDR2 ANQGSEA. The CDR3 loop is CSGGGTGPSF. In DNA, the CDR3 is TGCAGTGGAGGGGGGACAGGGCCCTCCTTT.

The V gene is TRBV11-2, the J gene TRBJ1-5, with D perhaps TRBD1 (6 bases). The CDR3 spans 15 residues. Germline CDR1 SGHAT, CDR2 FQNNGV. Trimming shortened V by 0 bases and J by 6 bases, and 12 bases separated the two germline ends. This chain's CDR3 is CASSLDFGGGQPQHF. In DNA, the CDR3 is TGTGCCAGCAGCTTAGATTTCGGGGGCGGTCAGCCCCAGCATTTT.

The sample holds a few counts of this clone. J is TRBJ2-3 and V is TRBV5-1; the D gene could be TRBD1 or TRBD2 (5 bases each). The CDR3 loop spans 16 amino acids. Germline CDR1 and CDR2: SGHRS and YFSETQ. Trimming shortened V by 0 bases and J by 4 bases, and 15 bases separated the two germline ends. DNA for the CDR3: TGCGCCAGCAGCTTGGCTGCCGGGACCCTATCAGATACGCAGTATTTT. Its protein product is CASSLAAGTLSDTQYF. The variable domain in full, completed from reference TRBV5-1 and TRBJ2-3, reads KAGVTQTPRYLIKTRGQQVTLSCSPISGHRSVSWYQQTPGQGLQFLFEYFSETQRNKGNFPGRFSGRQFSNSRSEMNVSTLELGDSALYLCASSLAAGTLSDTQYFGPGTRLTVL.

V is TRBV5-8 and J is TRBJ1-1, with 9 bases matching TRBD1. The J segment lost 1 base and the V segment lost 0 bases, leaving 1 base of the junction unmatched. CDR1 and CDR2 from the germline V gene are SGHTS and YDEGEE. This CDR3 is built from 15 residues. The CDR3 reads CASSLVGQGNTEAFF. The CDR3 DNA reads as TGTGCCAGCAGCTTGGTGGGACAGGGGAACACTGAAGCTTTCTTT.

V usage is TRBV5-1 and J usage is TRBJ2-5, with TRBD2 matching over 7 bases. CDR1 is SGHRS and CDR2 is YFSETQ in the germline V gene. After removal of 4 bases from V and 4 bases from J, the junction contained 4 bases not matched to a gene. The length of the CDR3 is 13 residues. CDR3 nucleotide sequence: TGCGCCAGCAGCCTCGGGGGGTTAGAGACCCAGTACTTC. This translates into CASSLGGLETQYF.

The chain couples TRBV30 to TRBJ1-2; 7 bases are shared with TRBD1. Per the germline V gene, CDR1 is GTSNPN and CDR2 is SVGIG (reference sequence). The V gene end was trimmed by 2 bases and the J gene end by 7 bases; junction bases not matched to a gene: 7. The CDR3 has 13 residues. The chain's CDR3 is CAWSQYRGLGYTF. The CDR3 DNA reads as TGTGCCTGGAGTCAGTATAGGGGGCTTGGCTACACCTTC.

The V gene is TRBV5-8, the J gene TRBJ1-2; D gene ambiguous. Germline V gene lookup returns CDR1 SGHTS and CDR2 YDEGEE. This CDR3 contains 13 residues. Trimming left V 1 base short and J 4 bases short, with 8 bases between. The DNA for the CDR3 is TGTGCCAGCAGCTTGTGGACCGTCTATGGCTACACCTTC. Translation: CASSLWTVYGYTF. Looking up the rest from reference TRBV5-8 and TRBJ1-2 gives the full variable domain: EAGVTQSPTHLIKTRGQQATLRCSPISGHTSVYWYQQALGLGLQFLLWYDEGEERNRGNFPPRFSGRQFPNYSSELNVNALELEDSALYLCASSLWTVYGYTFGSGTRLTVV.

The rearrangement links TRBV9 to TRBJ1-5; D is ambiguous. V was clipped by 4 bases and J by 7 bases, with 12 bases between them. Germline V CDR1 and CDR2: SGDLS, YYNGEE. This CDR3 comprises 13 residues. This CDR3 is CASSRDKGQPQHF. The CDR3 coding sequence is TGTGCCAGCAGCCGCGATAAGGGCCAGCCCCAGCATTTT.

CDR3 region: CSAPGQGGEQFF. As DNA, the CDR3 is TGCAGCGCCCCGGGGCAGGGTGGTGAGCAGTTCTTC. The rearrangement joins TRBV29-1 to TRBJ2-1; D is tentatively TRBD1 or TRBD2 (5 bases each). This CDR3 region has 12 residues. Germline-derived CDR1 and CDR2 are SQVTM and ANQGSEA. Trimming pared 7 bases from V and 9 bases from J, leaving 16 bases between.

The rearrangement uses TRBV5-5 and TRBJ1-4; 7 nucleotides align to TRBD1. V was pared by 4 bases and J by 0 bases, with 9 bases of the junction left unmatched. The CDR3 runs to 17 residues. Per the germline V gene, CDR1 is SGHKS and CDR2 is YYEKEE (reference sequence). The CDR3 DNA is TGTGCCAGCAGCCTTCCCGGGACAGCCGCAACTAATGAAAAACTGTTTTTT. Its translation is CASSLPGTAATNEKLFF.

On this clone itself: Other nucleotide sequences from this sample produce the same CDR3. This chain joins TRBV19 and TRBJ1-5; D is possibly TRBD1 (6 bases). Germline V gives CDR1 LNHDA, CDR2 SQIVND (reference sequence). V was trimmed by 3 bases and J by 4 bases, leaving 13 bases between them. The CDR3 covers 15 residues. Written as DNA, the CDR3 is TGTGCCAGTAGTATTTTGGGACAAGGTAATCAGCCCCAGCATTTT. It translates to CASSILGQGNQPQHF.

The count of this clone is one. V is TRBV19 and J is TRBJ2-7; TRBD2 is a possible D gene (5 bases). This CDR3 is 13 amino acids long. Trimming took 3 bases from V and 4 from J, leaving 10 bases between them. CDR1 LNHDA and CDR2 SQIVND come from the germline V gene (reference sequence). CDR3 in amino acids: CASSMGDPYEQYF. In nucleotides, the CDR3 is TGTGCCAGTAGTATGGGAGACCCTTACGAGCAGTACTTC.

V is TRBV24-1 and J is TRBJ2-7; D unclear. The CDR3 is 16 residues long. V lost 2 bases and J 0 bases, leaving 13 bases between the germline ends. Germline loops: CDR1 KGHDR, CDR2 SFDVKD. The CDR3 is CATSDSVVGSSYEQYF. In DNA, the CDR3 is TGTGCCACCAGTGATTCGGTTGTGGGTTCCTCCTACGAGCAGTACTTC.

This clone was counted between two and nine times. The same CDR3 also results from other DNA sequences found in this sample. The chain is built from TRBV10-3 and TRBJ1-1; the D is unclear. Germline V gene data show CDR1 as ENHRY and CDR2 as SYGVKD. V lost 0 bases and J 4 bases, leaving 12 bases between the germline ends. The CDR3 is made up of 15 amino acids. The DNA of the CDR3 is TGTGCCATCAGTGAGTCGGGAGGGTTGGTCACTGAAGCTTTCTTT. Translated: CAISESGGLVTEAFF.

This chain uses TRBV30 with TRBJ2-3, with D maybe TRBD2 (6 bases). Trimming cost V 5 bases and J 2 bases, with 17 bases left between them. Germline V CDR1 and CDR2: GTSNPN, SVGIG (reference sequence). The CDR3 sequence is 15 residues long. The CDR3: CAWGPEGFFTDTQYF. CDR3 nucleotide sequence: TGTGCCTGGGGACCGGAGGGCTTTTTCACAGATACGCAGTATTTT.

The V and J genes are TRBV28 and TRBJ2-5; 7 nucleotides line up with TRBD1. This CDR3 contains 17 residues. The V and J ends lost 6 bases and 0 bases, in that order; junction bases with no gene match: 13. Germline V gene lookup returns CDR1 MDHEN and CDR2 SYDVKM. The CDR3 DNA reads as TGTGCCAGCAGCTTTCCAATCCTTGGGACAGACCAAGAGACCCAGTACTTC. Its protein product is CASSFPILGTDQETQYF.

This sequence joins TRBV9 and TRBJ2-3, with 9 bases fitting TRBD2. In germline, CDR1 is SGDLS, CDR2 YYNGEE. The CDR3 has 15 residues. V shed 5 bases and J 0 bases; nucleotides not matched to a gene: 4. The CDR3, as DNA: TGTGCCAGCAGGGCTAGCGGGACCAGCACAGATACGCAGTATTTT. Translated, it gives CASRASGTSTDTQYF.

The chain combines TRBV6-6 with TRBJ2-7; 12 nucleotides match TRBD2. V lost 0 bases, J lost 4 bases, and 1 base stayed unmatched. The CDR3 sequence is 15 residues long. Germline lookup yields CDR1 MNHNY and CDR2 SVGAGI (reference sequence). The chain's CDR3 is CASSYSTSGRYEQYF. For the CDR3, the DNA is TGTGCCAGCAGTTACTCCACTAGCGGGAGGTACGAGCAGTACTTC.

V and J are TRBV19 and TRBJ1-6; D is undetermined. V was trimmed by 8 bases and J by 7 bases, leaving 12 bases between them. The CDR3 spans 13 residues. Germline lookup yields CDR1 LNHDA and CDR2 SQIVND (reference sequence). The CDR3 region is CASQQSANSPLHF. CDR3 DNA: TGTGCCAGTCAACAAAGTGCAAATTCACCCCTCCACTTT.